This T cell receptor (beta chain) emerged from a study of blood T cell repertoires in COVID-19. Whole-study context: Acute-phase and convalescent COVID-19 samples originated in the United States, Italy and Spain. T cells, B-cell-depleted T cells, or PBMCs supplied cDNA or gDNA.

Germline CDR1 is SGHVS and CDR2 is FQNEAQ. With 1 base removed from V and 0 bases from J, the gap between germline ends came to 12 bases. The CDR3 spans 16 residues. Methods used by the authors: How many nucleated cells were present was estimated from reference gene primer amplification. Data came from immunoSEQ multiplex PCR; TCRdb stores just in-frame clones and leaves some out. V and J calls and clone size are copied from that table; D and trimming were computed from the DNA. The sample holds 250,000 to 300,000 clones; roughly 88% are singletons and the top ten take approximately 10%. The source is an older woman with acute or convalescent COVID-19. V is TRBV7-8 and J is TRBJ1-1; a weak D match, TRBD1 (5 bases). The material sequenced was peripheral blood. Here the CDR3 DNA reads TGTGCCAGCAGCTTAGAACAGGCGGCGGTGAACACTGAAGCTTTCTTT. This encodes CASSLEQAAVNTEAFF.